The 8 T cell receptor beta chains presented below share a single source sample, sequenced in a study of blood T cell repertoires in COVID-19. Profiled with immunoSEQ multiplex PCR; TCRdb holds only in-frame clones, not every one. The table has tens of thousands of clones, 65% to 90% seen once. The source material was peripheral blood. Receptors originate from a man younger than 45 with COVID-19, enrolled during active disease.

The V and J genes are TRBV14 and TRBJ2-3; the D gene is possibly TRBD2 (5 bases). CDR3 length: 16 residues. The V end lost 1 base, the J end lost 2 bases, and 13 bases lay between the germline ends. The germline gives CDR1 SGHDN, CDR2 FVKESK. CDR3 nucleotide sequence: TGTGCCAGCAGCCAAGGTCTCAGCGGCTACACAGATACGCAGTATTTT. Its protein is CASSQGLSGYTDTQYF.

The DNA for the CDR3 is TGTGCCAGCAGTTACTCTCCGACTAGCGGGAGTCTCTACGAGCAGTACTTC. Its translation is CASSYSPTSGSLYEQYF. The rearrangement links TRBV6-2 or TRBV6-3 to TRBJ2-7; TRBD2 aligns across 12 bases. CDR3 length: 17 residues. V lost 0 bases to trimming and J lost 3 bases; unmatched junction nucleotides: 6. The germline V gene encodes CDR1 MNHEY and CDR2 SVGEGT.

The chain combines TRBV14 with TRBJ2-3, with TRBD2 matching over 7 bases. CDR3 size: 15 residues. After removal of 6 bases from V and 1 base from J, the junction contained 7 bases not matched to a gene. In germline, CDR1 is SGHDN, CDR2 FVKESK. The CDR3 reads CASRPGGTRTDTQYF. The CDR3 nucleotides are TGTGCCAGCAGACCCGGGGGGACGCGCACAGATACGCAGTATTTT.

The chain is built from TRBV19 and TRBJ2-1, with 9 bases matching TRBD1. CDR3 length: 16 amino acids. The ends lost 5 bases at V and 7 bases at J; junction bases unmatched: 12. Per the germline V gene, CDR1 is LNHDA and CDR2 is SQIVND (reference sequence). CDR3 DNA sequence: TGTGCCAGTAGTGACGTCCGGGACAGGGCTACGAATGAGCAGTTCTTC. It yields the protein CASSDVRDRATNEQFF.

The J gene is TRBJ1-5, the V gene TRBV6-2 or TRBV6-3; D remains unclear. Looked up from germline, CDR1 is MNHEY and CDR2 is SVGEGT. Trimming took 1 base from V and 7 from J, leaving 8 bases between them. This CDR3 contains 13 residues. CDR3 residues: CASSYWEHQPQHF. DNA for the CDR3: TGTGCCAGCAGTTACTGGGAGCACCAGCCCCAGCATTTT.

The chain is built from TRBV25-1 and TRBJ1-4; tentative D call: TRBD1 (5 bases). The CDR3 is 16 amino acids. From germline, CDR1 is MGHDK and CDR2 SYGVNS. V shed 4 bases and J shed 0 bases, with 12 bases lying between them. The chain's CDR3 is CASSVGTLSTNEKLFF. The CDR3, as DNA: TGTGCCAGCAGTGTCGGGACTTTGTCAACTAATGAAAAACTGTTTTTT.

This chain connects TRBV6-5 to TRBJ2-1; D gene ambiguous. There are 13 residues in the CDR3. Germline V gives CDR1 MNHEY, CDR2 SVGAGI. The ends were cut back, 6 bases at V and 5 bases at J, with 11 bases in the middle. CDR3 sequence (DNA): TGTGCCAGCAGCCTCCAACTGCACAATGAGCAGTTCTTC. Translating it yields CASSLQLHNEQFF.

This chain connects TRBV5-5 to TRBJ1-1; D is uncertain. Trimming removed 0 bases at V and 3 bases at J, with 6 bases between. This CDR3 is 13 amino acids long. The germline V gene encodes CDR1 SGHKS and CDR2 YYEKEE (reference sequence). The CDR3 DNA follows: TGTGCCAGCAGCTTGGACGGGTACACTGAAGCTTTCTTT. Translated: CASSLDGYTEAFF.